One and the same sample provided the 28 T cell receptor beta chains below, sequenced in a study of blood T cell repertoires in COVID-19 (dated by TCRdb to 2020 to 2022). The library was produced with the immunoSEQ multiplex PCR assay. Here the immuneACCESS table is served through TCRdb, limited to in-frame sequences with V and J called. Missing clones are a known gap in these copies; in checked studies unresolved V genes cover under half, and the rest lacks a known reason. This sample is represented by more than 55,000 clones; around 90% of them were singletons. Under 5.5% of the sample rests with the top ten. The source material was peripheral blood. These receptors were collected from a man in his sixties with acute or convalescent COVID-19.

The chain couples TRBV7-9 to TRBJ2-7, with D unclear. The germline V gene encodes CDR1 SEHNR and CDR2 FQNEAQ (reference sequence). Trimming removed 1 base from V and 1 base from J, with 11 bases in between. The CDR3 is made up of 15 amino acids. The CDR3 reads CASSLVGPGSYEQYF. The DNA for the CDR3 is TGTGCCAGCAGCTTAGTGGGCCCAGGATCCTACGAGCAGTACTTC.

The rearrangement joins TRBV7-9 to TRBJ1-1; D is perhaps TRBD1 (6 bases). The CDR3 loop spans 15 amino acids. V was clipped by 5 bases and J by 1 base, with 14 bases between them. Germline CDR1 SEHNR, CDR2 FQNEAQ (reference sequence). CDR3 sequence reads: CASSARQGKNTEAFF. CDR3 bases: TGTGCCAGCAGCGCAAGGCAGGGGAAGAACACTGAAGCTTTCTTT.

CDR3 protein: CASSEGAPEETQYF. The CDR3 DNA follows: TGCGCCAGCAGTGAGGGAGCCCCGGAGGAGACCCAGTACTTC. V gene TRBV10-1 combines with J gene TRBJ2-5; D not certain. This CDR3 spans 14 amino acids. Germline CDR1 reads WNHNN; CDR2 reads SYGVQD (reference sequence). V was shortened by 2 bases and J by 5 bases, with 12 bases between the two germline ends.

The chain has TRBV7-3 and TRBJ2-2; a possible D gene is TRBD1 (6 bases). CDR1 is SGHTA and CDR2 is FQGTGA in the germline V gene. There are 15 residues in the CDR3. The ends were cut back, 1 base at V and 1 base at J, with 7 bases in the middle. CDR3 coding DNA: TGTGCCAGCAGCTTAAGGGGGCGGAACACCGGGGAGCTGTTTTTT. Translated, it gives CASSLRGRNTGELFF.

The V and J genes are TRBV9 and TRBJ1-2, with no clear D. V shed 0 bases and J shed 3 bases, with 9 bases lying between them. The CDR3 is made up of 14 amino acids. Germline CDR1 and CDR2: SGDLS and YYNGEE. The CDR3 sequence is CASSVASTDYGYTF. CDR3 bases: TGTGCCAGCAGCGTAGCTTCAACGGACTATGGCTACACCTTC.

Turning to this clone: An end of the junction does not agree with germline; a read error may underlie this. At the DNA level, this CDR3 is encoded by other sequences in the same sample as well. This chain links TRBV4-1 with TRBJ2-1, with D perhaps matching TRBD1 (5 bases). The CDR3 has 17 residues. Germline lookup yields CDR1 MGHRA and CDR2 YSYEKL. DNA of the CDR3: TGCGCCAGCAGCCAAGGGGTGGCGGCAGGGCGATACAATGAACAGTTCTTC. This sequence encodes CASSQGVAAGRYNEQFF.

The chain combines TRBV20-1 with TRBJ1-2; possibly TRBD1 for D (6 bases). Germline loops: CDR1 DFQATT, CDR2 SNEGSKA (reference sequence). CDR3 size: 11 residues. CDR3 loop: CRPGQNYGYTF. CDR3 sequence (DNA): TGCAGGCCCGGACAGAACTATGGCTACACCTTC.

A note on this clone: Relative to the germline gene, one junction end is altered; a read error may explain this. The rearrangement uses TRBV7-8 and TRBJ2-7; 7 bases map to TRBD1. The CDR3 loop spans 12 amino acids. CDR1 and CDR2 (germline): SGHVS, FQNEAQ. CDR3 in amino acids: CASSSGTEPRNF. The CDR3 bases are TGTGCCAGCAGCTCGGGGACAGAGCCCCGGAACTTC.

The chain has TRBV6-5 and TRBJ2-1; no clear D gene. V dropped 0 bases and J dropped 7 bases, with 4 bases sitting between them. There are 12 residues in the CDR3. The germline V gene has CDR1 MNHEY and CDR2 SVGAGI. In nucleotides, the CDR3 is TGTGCCAGCAGTTACTCCTTAAATGAGCAGTTCTTC. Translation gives CASSYSLNEQFF.

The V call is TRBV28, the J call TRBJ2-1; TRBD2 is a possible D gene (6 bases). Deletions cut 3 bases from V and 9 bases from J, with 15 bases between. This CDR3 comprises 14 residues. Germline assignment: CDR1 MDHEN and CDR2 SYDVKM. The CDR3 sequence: CASSFPGLPIEQFF. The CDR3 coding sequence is TGTGCCAGCAGTTTCCCGGGACTGCCGATTGAGCAGTTCTTC.

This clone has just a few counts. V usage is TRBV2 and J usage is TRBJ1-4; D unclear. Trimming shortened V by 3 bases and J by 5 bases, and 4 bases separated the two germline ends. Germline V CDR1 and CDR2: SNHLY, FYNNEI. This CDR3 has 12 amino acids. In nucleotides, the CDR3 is TGTGCCAGCAGTGACCGGAATGAAAAACTGTTTTTT. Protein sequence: CASSDRNEKLFF.

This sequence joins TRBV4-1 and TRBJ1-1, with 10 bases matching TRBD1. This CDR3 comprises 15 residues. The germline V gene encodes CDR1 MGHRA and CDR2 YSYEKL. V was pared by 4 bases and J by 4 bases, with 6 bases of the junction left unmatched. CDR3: CASSPRDRGGTEAFF. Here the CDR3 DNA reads TGCGCCAGCAGCCCTCGGGACAGGGGAGGCACTGAAGCTTTCTTT.

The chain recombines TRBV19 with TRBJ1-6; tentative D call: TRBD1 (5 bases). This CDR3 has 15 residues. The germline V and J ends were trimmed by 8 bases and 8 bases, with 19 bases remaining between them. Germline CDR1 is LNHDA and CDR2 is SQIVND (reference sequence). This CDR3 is CASGSGTGGYSPLHF. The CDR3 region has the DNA TGTGCCAGTGGATCCGGGACGGGGGGTTATTCACCCCTCCACTTT.

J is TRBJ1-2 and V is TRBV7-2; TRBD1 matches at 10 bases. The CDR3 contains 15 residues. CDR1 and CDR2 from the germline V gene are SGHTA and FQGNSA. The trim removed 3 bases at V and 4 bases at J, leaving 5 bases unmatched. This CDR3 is CASSFDRGHIYGYTF. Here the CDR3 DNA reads TGTGCCAGCAGCTTCGACAGGGGGCATATCTATGGCTACACCTTC.

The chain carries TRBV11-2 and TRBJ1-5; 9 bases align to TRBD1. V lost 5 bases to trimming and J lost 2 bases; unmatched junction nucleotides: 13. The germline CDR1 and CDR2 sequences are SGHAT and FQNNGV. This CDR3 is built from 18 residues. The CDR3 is CASSRSPGQGGGNQPQHF. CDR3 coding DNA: TGTGCCAGCAGCCGGTCCCCGGGACAGGGAGGGGGCAATCAGCCCCAGCATTTT.

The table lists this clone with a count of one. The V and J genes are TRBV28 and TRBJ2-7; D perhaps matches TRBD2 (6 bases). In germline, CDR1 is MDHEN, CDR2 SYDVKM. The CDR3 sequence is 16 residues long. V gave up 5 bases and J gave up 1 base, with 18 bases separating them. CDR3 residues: CASSPLGGSWSYEQYF. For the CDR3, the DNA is TGTGCCAGCAGTCCGCTTGGGGGGAGTTGGTCCTACGAGCAGTACTTC.

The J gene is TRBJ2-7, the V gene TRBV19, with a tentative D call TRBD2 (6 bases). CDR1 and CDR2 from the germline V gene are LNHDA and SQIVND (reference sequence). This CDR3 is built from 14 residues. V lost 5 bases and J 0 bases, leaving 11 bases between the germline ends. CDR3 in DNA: TGTGCCAGTAGTGTTGGGGGAGGCTCCTACGAGCAGTACTTC. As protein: CASSVGGGSYEQYF.

CDR3 coding DNA: TGTGCCAGCAGCGTAGGTCAGGGAAGGAACAATGAGCAGTTCTTC. It encodes CASSVGQGRNNEQFF. The chain carries TRBV9 and TRBJ2-1; a weak D match, TRBD1 (5 bases). The germline V gene has CDR1 SGDLS and CDR2 YYNGEE. The CDR3 contains 15 residues. The V end was cut by 0 bases, the J end by 5 bases, with 12 bases between.

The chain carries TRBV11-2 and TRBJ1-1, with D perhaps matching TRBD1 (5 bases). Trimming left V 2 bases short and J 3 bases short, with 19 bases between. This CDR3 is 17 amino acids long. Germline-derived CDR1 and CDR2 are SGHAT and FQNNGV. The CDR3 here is CASSLRGVGPGHTEAFF. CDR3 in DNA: TGTGCCAGCAGCTTAAGAGGCGTAGGACCAGGGCACACTGAAGCTTTCTTT.

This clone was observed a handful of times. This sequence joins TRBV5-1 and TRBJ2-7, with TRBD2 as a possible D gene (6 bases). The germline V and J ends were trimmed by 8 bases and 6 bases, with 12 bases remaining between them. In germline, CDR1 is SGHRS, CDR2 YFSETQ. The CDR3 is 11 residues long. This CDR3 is CASNWEAEQYF. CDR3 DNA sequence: TGCGCCAGTAACTGGGAGGCCGAGCAGTACTTC.

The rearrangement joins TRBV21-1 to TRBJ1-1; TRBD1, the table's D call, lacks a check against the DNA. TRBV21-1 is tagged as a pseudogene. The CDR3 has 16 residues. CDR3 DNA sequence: TGTGCCAGCAGCATGGGCGACGATCACATGAACACTGAAGCTTTCTTT. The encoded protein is CASSMGDDHMNTEAFF.

CDR3 in DNA: TGTGCCAGCAGCTTATACACAGATACGCAGTATTTT. It codes for CASSLYTDTQYF. The chain couples TRBV11-3 to TRBJ2-3; unclear D gene. Germline values: CDR1 SGHNT, CDR2 YENEEA. This CDR3 comprises 12 residues. The V end was cut by 2 bases, the J end by 2 bases, with 2 bases between.

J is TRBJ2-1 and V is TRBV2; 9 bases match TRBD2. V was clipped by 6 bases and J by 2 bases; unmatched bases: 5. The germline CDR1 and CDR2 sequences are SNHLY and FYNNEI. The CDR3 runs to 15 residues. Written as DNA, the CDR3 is TGTGCCAGCAGGCAGACTAGCGGAACCTACAATGAGCAGTTCTTC. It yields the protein CASRQTSGTYNEQFF. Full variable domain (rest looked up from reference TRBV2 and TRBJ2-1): EPEVTQTPSHQVTQMGQEVILRCVPISNHLYFYWYRQILGQKVEFLVSFYNNEISEKSEIFDDQFSVERPDGSNFTLKIRSTKLEDSAMYFCASRQTSGTYNEQFFGPGTRLTVL.

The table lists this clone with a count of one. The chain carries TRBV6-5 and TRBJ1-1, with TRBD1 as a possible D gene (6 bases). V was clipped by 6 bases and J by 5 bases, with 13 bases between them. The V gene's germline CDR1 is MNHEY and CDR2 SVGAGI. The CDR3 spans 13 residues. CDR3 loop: CASSQNRVTEAFF. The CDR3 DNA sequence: TGTGCCAGCAGCCAGAACAGGGTGACTGAAGCTTTCTTT.

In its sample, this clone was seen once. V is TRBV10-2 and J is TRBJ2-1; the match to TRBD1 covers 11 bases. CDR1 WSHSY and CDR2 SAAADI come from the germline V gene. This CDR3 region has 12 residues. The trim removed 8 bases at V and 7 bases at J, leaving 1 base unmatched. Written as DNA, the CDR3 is TGCGCCAGCGGGGACAGGGGGAATGAGCAGTTCTTC. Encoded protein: CASGDRGNEQFF.

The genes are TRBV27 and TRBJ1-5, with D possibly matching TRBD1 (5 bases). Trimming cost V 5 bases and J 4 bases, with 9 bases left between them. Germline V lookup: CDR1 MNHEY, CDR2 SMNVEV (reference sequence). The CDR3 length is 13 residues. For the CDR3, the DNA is TGTGCCAGCAGTCCCCAGGGTAATCAGCCCCAGCATTTT. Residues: CASSPQGNQPQHF.

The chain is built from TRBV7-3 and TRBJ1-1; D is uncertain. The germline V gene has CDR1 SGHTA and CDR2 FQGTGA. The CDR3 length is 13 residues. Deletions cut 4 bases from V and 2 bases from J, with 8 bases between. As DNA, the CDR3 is TGTGCCAGCAGCTGGGCGGGAAACACTGAAGCTTTCTTT. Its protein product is CASSWAGNTEAFF. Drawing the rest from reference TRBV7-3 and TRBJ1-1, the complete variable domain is GAGVSQTPSNKVTEKGKYVELRCDPISGHTALYWYRQSLGQGPEFLIYFQGTGAADDSGLPNDRFFAVRPEGSVSTLKIQRTERGDSAVYLCASSWAGNTEAFFGQGTRLTVV.

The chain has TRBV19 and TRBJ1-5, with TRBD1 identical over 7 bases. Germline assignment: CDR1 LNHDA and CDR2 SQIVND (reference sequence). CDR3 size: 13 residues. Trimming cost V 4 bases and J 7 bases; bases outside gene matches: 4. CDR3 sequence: CASSRQGEQPQHF. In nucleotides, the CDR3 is TGTGCCAGTAGTAGGCAGGGGGAACAGCCCCAGCATTTT.